The present entry profiles one T cell receptor (beta chain) with its context. Its antigen is undetermined. Described time point: patch test 2, 6 weeks after DPC sensitization. As for treatment: therapeutic diphenylcyclopropenone sensitization with weekly scalp DPC. This entry is derived from a study of human T cells and chemical hapten exposure. The wider study: In the roughly 24-week study, patients were dosed weekly with diphenylcyclopropenone on the scalp throughout. Notes on the study in general: Counts of TCRs above 1 in 1000 frequency stayed unchanged with DPC sensitization. Alopecia was present in the donors, so their immune response may differ from healthy people's.

With 7 bases removed from V and 0 bases from J, the gap between germline ends came to 13 bases. From germline, CDR1 is SQVTM and CDR2 ANQGSEA. The CDR3 is 14 amino acids. TCRdb redid the calling of the RACE reads with MiXCR, one entry per CDR3 protein. The sample lists more than 90,000 distinct CDR3 sequences, more than 9.5% occurring once. The chain has TRBV29-1 and TRBJ1-3, with a tentative D call TRBD1 (5 bases). The material was whole blood, obtained in connection with sensitization to the hapten diphenylcyclopropenone (DPC). The TCR was taken from a woman aged 40-49 years with alopecia areata. Some clones in this sample may be carry-over from other donors' samples. The chain's CDR3 is CSARQRHSGNTIYF. DNA of the CDR3: TGCAGCGCCCGACAGCGTCACTCTGGAAACACCATATATTTT. The variable domain in full, completed from reference TRBV29-1 and TRBJ1-3, reads SAVISQKPSRDICQRGTSLTIQCQVDSQVTMMFWYRQQPGQSLTLIATANQGSEATYESGFVIDKFPISRPNLTFSTLTVSNMSPEDSSIYLCSARQRHSGNTIYFGEGSWLTVV.